This entry lists 32 T cell receptor beta chains sequenced from one sample in a study of blood T cells in healthy people across ages. Alongside a J-beta primer mix, a sample-barcoded 5' primer served in a second PCR lasting about 6 to 11 cycles. TCRdb processed the 5' RACE reads anew with MiXCR; each CDR3 protein has one entry. Found here are about 1 million distinct CDR3 sequences, under 45% of them singletons; the top ten hold about 20%. Sequencing used blood. These receptors all stem from an older woman in good health.

For the CDR3, the DNA is TGTGCCAGCAGGCCAGGGGGTATCCCAAATAGCAATCAGCCCCAGCATTTT. This sequence encodes CASRPGGIPNSNQPQHF. J is TRBJ1-5 and V is TRBV6-2 or TRBV6-3, with 7 bases matching TRBD1. V lost 6 bases and J lost 0; bases outside the gene matches: 11. The CDR3 contains 17 residues. Germline V gene sequence: CDR1 MNHEY, CDR2 SVGEGT.

The CDR3 bases are TGTGCCAGCAGTTCTGGTAGCGGGCCCTACGAGCAGTACTTC. This gives the protein CASSSGSGPYEQYF. The chain joins TRBV6-5 to TRBJ2-7; 7 bases fit TRBD2. The CDR3 consists of 14 residues. Germline V gene sequence: CDR1 MNHEY, CDR2 SVGAGI. J was trimmed by 2 bases and V by 4 bases; bases with no gene match: 5.

The chain links TRBV11-2 to TRBJ2-7; D gene unclear. The J call is uncertain, as TRBJ2-4 better fits the DNA end. CDR3 length: 14 amino acids. Germline CDR1 is SGHAT and CDR2 is FQNNGV. CDR3 DNA: TGTGCCAGCAGCTTAGATACCTCGGTGGACATTCAGTACTTC. Translating it yields CASSLDTSVDIQYF.

The chain combines TRBV20-1 with TRBJ1-1; a possible D gene is TRBD1 (6 bases). CDR3 length equals 14 residues. Deletions cut 5 bases from V and 0 bases from J, with 13 bases between. Germline V gene lookup returns CDR1 DFQATT and CDR2 SNEGSKA (reference sequence). CDR3: CSAEGGTMNTEAFF. For the CDR3, the DNA is TGCAGTGCTGAGGGGGGGACGATGAACACTGAAGCTTTCTTT.

The chain has TRBV18 and TRBJ1-2, with D possibly TRBD1 on 5 matching bases. The CDR3 is 14 amino acids. V dropped 4 bases and J dropped 0 bases, with 9 bases sitting between them. Germline V lookup: CDR1 KGHSH, CDR2 LQKENI. The CDR3 DNA sequence: TGTGCCAGCTCACAGGCGGACACTAACTATGGCTACACCTTC. The encoded protein is CASSQADTNYGYTF.

The rearrangement links TRBV15 to TRBJ2-5; D call uncertain. The DNA end is more similar to TRBJ2-7, so the J call may be wrong. Per the germline V gene, CDR1 is LNHNV and CDR2 is YYDKDF (reference sequence). The CDR3 runs 14 residues. The CDR3 DNA follows: TGTGCCACCAGCAGAGATTCGTGGGATGGCGAGCAGTACTTC. This gives the protein CATSRDSWDGEQYF.

The rearrangement links TRBV29-1 to TRBJ2-5, with D perhaps TRBD2 (6 bases). The CDR3 totals 15 residues. The V gene lost 4 bases and the J gene lost 11 bases, with 26 bases spanning the gap. Per the germline V gene, CDR1 is SQVTM and CDR2 is ANQGSEA. CDR3 residues: CSVGVSGSPYNEQYF. Written as DNA, the CDR3 is TGCAGCGTTGGTGTTAGCGGTTCTCCCTACAATGAGCAGTACTTC. The full variable domain, completed using reference TRBV29-1 and TRBJ2-5, is SAVISQKPSRDICQRGTSLTIQCQVDSQVTMMFWYRQQPGQSLTLIATANQGSEATYESGFVIDKFPISRPNLTFSTLTVSNMSPEDSSIYLCSVGVSGSPYNEQYFGPGTRLLVL.

This clonotype was counted once. The V and J genes are TRBV7-2 and TRBJ1-5, with D possibly TRBD1 on 5 matching bases. The CDR3 runs to 12 residues. CDR1 and CDR2 (germline): SGHTA, FQGNSA. Trimming removed 3 bases from V and 9 bases from J, with 9 bases in between. The CDR3 sequence: CASSFGGRPQHF. For the CDR3, the DNA is TGTGCCAGCAGCTTTGGGGGTCGGCCCCAGCATTTT.

The J gene is TRBJ2-1, the V gene TRBV9, with 11 positions matching TRBD2. The germline V gene encodes CDR1 SGDLS and CDR2 YYNGEE. The V gene end was trimmed by 0 bases and the J gene end by 8 bases; junction bases not matched to a gene: 7. The CDR3 contains 16 residues. The CDR3 nucleotides are TGTGCCAGCAGCGTAGCTGTAGCGGGAGGGCCCTATGAGCAGTTCTTC. This translates into CASSVAVAGGPYEQFF.

In the case of this clonotype: This sequence may be a read error, since a much larger clone differs from it by one base. This sequence joins TRBV5-1 and TRBJ2-5, with 11 bases that match TRBD2. The V and J ends lost 2 bases and 1 base, in that order; junction bases with no gene match: 4. This CDR3 has 16 amino acids. Germline lookup yields CDR1 SGHRS and CDR2 YFSETQ. The CDR3 loop is CASSFPGTSGQETQYF. The CDR3, as DNA: TGCGCCAGCAGCTTCCCGGGGACTAGCGGCCAAGAGACCCAGTACTTC. Filled out from reference TRBV5-1 and TRBJ2-5, the complete variable domain reads KAGVTQTPRYLIKTRGQQVTLSCSPISGHRSVSWYQQTPGQGLQFLFEYFSETQRNKGNFPGRFSGRQFSNSRSEMNVSTLELGDSALYLCASSFPGTSGQETQYFGPGTRLLVL.

The chain employs TRBV2 and TRBJ1-5; tentatively, D is TRBD1 (5 bases). V lost 2 bases and J lost 6, with 14 bases in between. The CDR3 contains 15 residues. CDR1 and CDR2 from the germline V gene are SNHLY and FYNNEI. The CDR3: CASSESRVGSQPQHF. The CDR3 DNA follows: TGTGCCAGCAGTGAAAGCAGGGTAGGTTCTCAGCCCCAGCATTTT.

The CDR3 region is CASSLANRGLTKNIQYF. As DNA, the CDR3 is TGTGCCAGCAGCTTGGCAAACAGGGGGCTAACCAAAAACATTCAGTACTTC. V and J are TRBV5-6 and TRBJ2-4; TRBD1 matches 9 bases. V dropped 0 bases and J dropped 2; count of bases not matched to a gene: 6. Germline values: CDR1 SGHDT, CDR2 YYEEEE. CDR3 length: 17 amino acids. Full variable domain (missing parts from reference TRBV5-6 and TRBJ2-4): DAGVTQSPTHLIKTRGQQVTLRCSPKSGHDTVSWYQQALGQGPQFIFQYYEEEERQRGNFPDRFSGHQFPNYSSELNVNALLLGDSALYLCASSLANRGLTKNIQYFGAGTRLSVL.

V gene TRBV7-6 combines with J gene TRBJ2-7, with 13 bases that match TRBD2. The J call is uncertain, as TRBJ2-5 better fits the DNA end. The CDR3 has 15 residues. Looked up from germline, CDR1 is SGHVS and CDR2 is FNYEAQ. This CDR3 reads CASSSLAGGPGTQYF. The DNA for the CDR3 is TGTGCCAGCAGTTCACTAGCGGGAGGGCCTGGGACCCAGTACTTC.

The chain has TRBV27 and TRBJ2-3, with 10 bases that match TRBD2. V shed 5 bases, J shed 4 bases, and the junction held 6 bases outside the gene matches. Germline V lookup: CDR1 MNHEY, CDR2 SMNVEV (reference sequence). The CDR3 is 15 residues long. DNA for the CDR3: TGTGCCAGCAGTGAGCGGGAGGGCCTTTCAGATACGCAGTATTTT. This translates into CASSEREGLSDTQYF.

In its sample, this clonotype was seen a few times. The chain combines TRBV20-1 with TRBJ2-5; TRBD2 aligns across 16 bases. Judging by the DNA end, TRBJ2-7 fits better; the J call may be wrong. The CDR3 runs to 17 residues. Germline V CDR1 and CDR2: DFQATT, SNEGSKA (reference sequence). The CDR3 protein is CSARDSGTSGRANEQYF. As DNA, the CDR3 is TGCAGTGCTAGAGATAGTGGGACTAGCGGGAGGGCAAACGAGCAGTACTTC.

This clonotype was seen once. Sequence at one end of the junction differs from germline and may be a read error. The chain combines TRBV25-1 with TRBJ1-2; possible D gene TRBD1, 5 bases. The length of the CDR3 is 14 residues. Germline CDR1 and CDR2: MGHDK and SYGVNS. CDR3: CASSVGGGLYGCTF. The DNA for the CDR3 is TGTGCCAGCAGTGTGGGGGGGGGTCTTTATGGCTGCACCTTC.

The gene calls are TRBV12-3 or TRBV12-4 and TRBJ2-5; 7 bases agree with TRBD1. The J call may be faulty, since TRBJ2-7 better matches the DNA end. The CDR3 extends over 13 amino acids. The CDR3 reads CASSLRQGSEQYF. The CDR3 nucleotides are TGTGCCAGCAGTTTGCGACAGGGATCCGAGCAGTACTTC.

This clonotype was recorded a few times. The J gene is TRBJ2-3, the V gene TRBV29-1; D ambiguous. This CDR3 is built from 14 residues. Trimming shortened V by 3 bases and J by 0 bases, and 10 bases separated the two germline ends. The germline V gene has CDR1 SQVTM and CDR2 ANQGSEA. CDR3 sequence: CSVDRPISTDTQYF. CDR3 sequence (DNA): TGCAGCGTTGACCGGCCGATTAGCACAGATACGCAGTATTTT.

This clonotype was counted a single time. This rearrangement joins TRBV28 to TRBJ2-1; no clear D gene. The CDR3 is 15 residues long. Germline V gene data show CDR1 as MDHEN and CDR2 as SYDVKM. Trimming removed 6 bases from V and 3 bases from J, with 15 bases in between. CDR3 sequence (DNA): TGTGCCAGCAGACACCGGGCCTTTGGCTACAATGAGCAGTTCTTC. This sequence encodes CASRHRAFGYNEQFF. Complete variable domain (other parts from reference TRBV28 and TRBJ2-1): DVKVTQSSRYLVKRTGEKVFLECVQDMDHENMFWYRQDPGLGLRLIYFSYDVKMKEKGDIPEGYSVSREKKERFSLILESASTNQTSMYLCASRHRAFGYNEQFFGPGTRLTVL.

This clonotype was observed once. The chain recombines TRBV12-5 with TRBJ2-5; no reliable D call. The DNA end favors TRBJ2-7, so the J call may be wrong. The CDR3 is 13 amino acids. The germline gives CDR1 LGHNT, CDR2 FRNRAP. The CDR3 DNA reads TGTGCTAGTGGTGTGGCTGCATACGGCGAGCAGTACTTC. Amino acid sequence: CASGVAAYGEQYF.

The table lists this clonotype with a count of one. The J gene is TRBJ2-7, the V gene TRBV19, with D hard to call. V lost 5 bases to trimming and J lost 3 bases, with 17 bases between them. This CDR3 is 15 amino acids long. Per the germline V gene, CDR1 is LNHDA and CDR2 is SQIVND (reference sequence). This CDR3 is CASSLNIDSNYEQYF. CDR3 DNA sequence: TGTGCCAGTAGTCTCAATATCGACTCCAACTACGAGCAGTACTTC.

The V gene is TRBV28, the J gene TRBJ2-1; 12 bases are shared with TRBD2. After removal of 5 bases from V and 7 bases from J, the junction contained 15 bases not matched to a gene. The CDR3 sequence is 18 residues long. In germline, CDR1 is MDHEN, CDR2 SYDVKM. The CDR3 region has the DNA TGTGCCAGCAGTACTGGGGCTAGCGGGAGGGCCAAAAAAAATGAGCAGTTCTTC. The encoded protein is CASSTGASGRAKKNEQFF.

This clonotype was recorded a few times. The chain couples TRBV7-9 to TRBJ2-3, with 8 bases identical to TRBD1. This CDR3 contains 17 residues. With V trimmed by 2 bases and J by 2 bases, 9 bases remained unmatched. Germline V gives CDR1 SEHNR, CDR2 FQNEAQ (reference sequence). The CDR3 DNA is TGTGCCAGCAGCTTATCGTTAAGGACAGGGATCACAGATACGCAGTATTTT. Encoded protein: CASSLSLRTGITDTQYF.

This clonotype was counted a few times. This chain connects TRBV21-1 to TRBJ2-4. TRBV21-1 is recorded as a pseudogene. The CDR3 is made up of 16 amino acids. The DNA of the CDR3 is TGTGCCAGCAGCAAAGAAGGCCGTCTAGCCAAAAACATTCAGTACTTC. This encodes CASSKEGRLAKNIQYF.

The rearrangement links TRBV20-1 to TRBJ1-5; no clear D gene. Germline V gene data show CDR1 as DFQATT and CDR2 as SNEGSKA (reference sequence). With 3 bases removed from V and 3 bases from J, the gap between germline ends came to 12 bases. The CDR3 length is 14 residues. CDR3 sequence (DNA): TGCAGTGCTAGGGCCTTTGGGTACAATCAGCCCCAGCATTTT. It is translated as CSARAFGYNQPQHF.

This clonotype was counted only a few times. This chain connects TRBV9 to TRBJ2-7; weak D call: TRBD2 (6 bases). This CDR3 has 15 residues. Trimming stripped 0 bases from V and 0 bases from J, with 10 bases between. Germline V CDR1 and CDR2: SGDLS, YYNGEE. CDR3 protein: CASSVEAGDSYEQYF. The CDR3 region has the DNA TGTGCCAGCAGCGTAGAAGCGGGCGACTCCTACGAGCAGTACTTC.

The chain joins TRBV29-1 to TRBJ1-4, with D maybe TRBD1 (5 bases). Germline V lookup: CDR1 SQVTM, CDR2 ANQGSEA. Trimming shortened V by 4 bases and J by 4 bases, and 10 bases separated the two germline ends. CDR3 size: 13 residues. The CDR3 sequence: CSVGGRNNEKLFF. For the CDR3, the DNA is TGCAGCGTTGGGGGACGGAATAATGAAAAACTGTTTTTT. Based on the CDR3 plus reference TRBV29-1 and TRBJ1-4, the full variable domain is SAVISQKPSRDICQRGTSLTIQCQVDSQVTMMFWYRQQPGQSLTLIATANQGSEATYESGFVIDKFPISRPNLTFSTLTVSNMSPEDSSIYLCSVGGRNNEKLFFGSGTQLSVL.

The chain has TRBV10-1 and TRBJ2-4; TRBD1 aligns across 11 bases. This CDR3 comprises 19 residues. The V segment lost 6 bases and the J segment 1 base; nucleotides outside the gene matches: 14. Germline CDR1 WNHNN, CDR2 SYGVQD (reference sequence). The CDR3 sequence is CASRLDRGRDKLAKNIQYF. The CDR3 nucleotides are TGCGCCAGCAGATTGGACAGGGGGCGAGATAAGTTGGCCAAAAACATTCAGTACTTC.

The rearrangement uses TRBV11-2 and TRBJ2-3; possibly TRBD2 for D (6 bases). CDR3 length: 16 amino acids. V lost 5 bases and J 5 bases, leaving 20 bases between the germline ends. Germline loops: CDR1 SGHAT, CDR2 FQNNGV. This CDR3 is CASSADFFGGGDTQYF. The DNA of the CDR3 is TGTGCCAGCAGCGCTGACTTCTTCGGGGGAGGAGATACGCAGTATTTT.

The sample holds a few counts of this clonotype. This sequence joins TRBV7-8 and TRBJ2-7; no clear D. Matching the DNA end better, TRBJ2-5 makes the J call doubtful. The CDR3 has 12 residues. Germline-derived CDR1 and CDR2 are SGHVS and FQNEAQ. The chain's CDR3 is CASSLATETQYF. Written as DNA, the CDR3 is TGTGCCAGCAGCTTAGCGACAGAGACCCAGTACTTC.

This clonotype has a count of ten or more. V is TRBV20-1 and J is TRBJ2-7; 7 bases fit TRBD1. The V gene's germline CDR1 is DFQATT and CDR2 SNEGSKA (reference sequence). This CDR3 contains 14 residues. Germline trimming cut 2 bases from V and 2 bases from J; bases unmatched to any gene: 6. CDR3 loop: CSARPRQGTYEQYF. The CDR3 DNA reads TGCAGTGCTAGACCCCGACAGGGAACCTACGAGCAGTACTTC.

This CDR3 reads CASSLGHGRETQYF. The CDR3 DNA sequence: TGTGCCAGCAGCTTAGGCCACGGGCGGGAGACCCAGTACTTC. J is TRBJ2-7 and V is TRBV7-6; D is undetermined. The end of the DNA aligns better with TRBJ2-5, so the J call may be wrong. Germline V gene lookup returns CDR1 SGHVS and CDR2 FNYEAQ. The length of the CDR3 is 14 residues.